A single T cell receptor beta chain is shown here with its context. The PCR was carried out with 60 Vbeta primers and 13 Jbeta primers. Only in-frame clones appear in the TCRdb table, and some are missing; sequencing was by immunoSEQ multiplex PCR. The sample lists over 250,000 clones, 70% to 90% occurring once. The record originates from a study of cytomegalovirus exposure and HLA in healthy donors. The germline V gene has CDR1 PRHDT and CDR2 FYEKMQ (reference sequence). This CDR3 is 13 amino acids long. V dropped 7 bases and J dropped 0 bases, with 6 bases sitting between them. The receptor was derived from a man aged 35 to 55 in good health and CMV-seropositive. Input material: PBMCs. The chain couples TRBV13 to TRBJ2-2; unclear D gene. The CDR3 DNA reads TGTGCCAGCAACATGGCGAACACCGGGGAGCTGTTTTTT. Its translation: CASNMANTGELFF.